This T cell receptor (beta chain) stems from a study of regulatory T cells in long-lasting Graves disease. Both iRepertoire HTBI primers and Arm-PCR of CDR3 regions were used to build the TCR beta libraries. TCRdb independently ran MiXCR on the multiplex PCR reads; one entry per CDR3 protein. The data hold 350,000 to 450,000 distinct CDR3 sequences, with approximately 16% observed a single time. Time point denoted: newly diagnosed GD, antithyroid drugs for less than 3 months. Extracted PBMC RNA gave rise to the TCR library. Diagnosis followed American Thyroid Association guidelines for Graves' disease. This clonotype was seen repeatedly, ten times or more. The V end lost 6 bases, the J end lost 5 bases, and 20 bases lay between the germline ends. The CDR3 runs to 15 residues. CDR1 MDHEN and CDR2 SYDVKM come from the germline V gene. Separately, the same data were catalogued under a study of T cells in Graves' hyperthyroidism and ophthalmopathy.

This specimen consisted of peripheral blood mononuclear cells (PBMCs), obtained at new diagnosis, from a patient treated with antithyroid drugs. The sequence was obtained from a woman aged 40 to 50 with Graves disease. V usage is TRBV28 and J usage is TRBJ2-7, with D possibly TRBD2 on 6 matching bases. The CDR3 spells CASSSATGAKNEQYF. In DNA, the CDR3 is TGTGCCAGCAGCTCCGCGACGGGAGCCAAAAACGAGCAGTACTTC.